This TCR beta chain was captured by sequencing in a study of shared clonotypes between healthy human individuals. In the CD4+ fraction, cells were divided into CD45RA+ naive and CD45RA-negative memory subsets. Using immunoSEQ multiplex PCR, the repertoire was profiled, and TCRdb retains in-frame clones only, with some absent. The sample records 1,500,000 or so clones, around 97% being singletons. In its sample, this clone was seen once. The sequencing sample was made of naive CD4+ T cells sorted from blood. Subset indicated: CD45RA+ positively selected. The TCR sequence derives from a man in his thirties or forties in good health.

The CDR3 sequence is CSVEGRPNTEAFF. The CDR3 nucleotides read TGCAGCGTTGAGGGCAGGCCGAACACTGAAGCTTTCTTT. This chain links TRBV29-1 with TRBJ1-1; unclear D gene. The germline V gene has CDR1 SQVTM and CDR2 ANQGSEA. Trimming shortened V by 3 bases and J by 1 base, and 9 bases separated the two germline ends. The CDR3 sequence is 13 residues long.